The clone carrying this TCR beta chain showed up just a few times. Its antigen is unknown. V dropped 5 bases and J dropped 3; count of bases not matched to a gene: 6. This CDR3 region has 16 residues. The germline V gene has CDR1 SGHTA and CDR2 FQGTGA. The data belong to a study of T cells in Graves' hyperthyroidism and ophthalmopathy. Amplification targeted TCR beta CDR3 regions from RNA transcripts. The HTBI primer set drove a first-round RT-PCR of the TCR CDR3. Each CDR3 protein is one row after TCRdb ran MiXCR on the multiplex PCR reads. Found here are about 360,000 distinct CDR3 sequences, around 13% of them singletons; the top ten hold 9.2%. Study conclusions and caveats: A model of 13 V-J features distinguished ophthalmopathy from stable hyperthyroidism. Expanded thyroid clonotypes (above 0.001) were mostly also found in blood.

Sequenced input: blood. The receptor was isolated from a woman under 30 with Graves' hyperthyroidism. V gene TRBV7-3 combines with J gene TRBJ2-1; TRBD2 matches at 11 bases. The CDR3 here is CASSQGSGGGYNEQFF. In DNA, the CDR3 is TGTGCCAGCAGCCAAGGTAGCGGGGGGGGCTACAATGAGCAGTTCTTC.